These T cell receptor beta chains were read from a single sample in a study of blood T cell repertoires in COVID-19. Sequenced by immunoSEQ multiplex PCR; TCRdb stores in-frame clones only, minus some. The sample holds about 87,000 clones, around 84% seen once. Sequenced input: peripheral blood. The receptor source for this set is a man in his forties with acute or convalescent COVID-19. Both conserved end residues are trimmed from each CDR3.

v_call	j_call	cdr3_aa
TRBV7-9	TRBJ1-1	ASSLTGGGLTEAF
TRBV19	TRBJ1-2	ASSPVGQGSGYT
TRBV27	TRBJ1-5	ASIRQGSNQPQH
TRBV25-1	TRBJ2-5	ASSDPGESRETQY
TRBV5-1	TRBJ2-2	ASSRDFNTGELF
TRBV6-5	TRBJ1-5	ASSYRQGDQPQH
TRBV7-9	TRBJ1-3	ASSLSGGNTIY
TRBV14	TRBJ1-1	ASSQVQGEAEAF
TRBV27	TRBJ1-5	ASSLSGTGGNQPQH
TRBV7-2	TRBJ1-2	ASSPPVTSYNYGYT
TRBV3-1/TRBV3-2	TRBJ2-5	ASSQETGSLGETQY
TRBV6-5	TRBJ1-5	ASSRDRVDQPQH
TRBV5-4	TRBJ1-1	ASSLPGVAEAF
TRBV7-9	TRBJ1-2	ASSPTDRGYGYT
TRBV6-6	TRBJ1-1	ASSLEGTEAF
TRBV24-1	TRBJ2-1	ATSDSRDYNEQF
TRBV27	TRBJ1-6	ASSIRGNSPLH
TRBV18	TRBJ1-1	ASSTGGTGTEAF
TRBV3-1/TRBV3-2	TRBJ2-2	ASSQGGLAGGLGTGELF
TRBV5-1	TRBJ1-4	ASSFTGDNEKLF
TRBV5-1	TRBJ2-1	ASSLRGRGDEQF
TRBV7-2	TRBJ1-3	ASSTTGGNSGNTIY
TRBV28	TRBJ1-5	ASSASKGFDQPQH
TRBV7-2	TRBJ2-1	ASSLVAGGNNEQF
TRBV19	TRBJ2-3	ASSAIGYGTPKSGSGSADTQY
TRBV19	TRBJ2-2	ASTPSRREGLTGELF
TRBV19	TRBJ1-2	ASSIGTLYGYT
TRBV18	TRBJ2-3	ASSPDFRRQDCTDTQY
TRBV2	TRBJ1-4	ASKIGFGEKLF
TRBV29-1	TRBJ1-4	SVEGTGNNEKLF
TRBV4-1	TRBJ1-5	ASSFGGTGVQPQH
TRBV20-1	TRBJ2-5	SASGAGRPQETQY
TRBV19	TRBJ2-2	ASSFLGSSNTGELF
TRBV9	TRBJ1-1	ASSVDGGNTEAF
TRBV5-8	TRBJ1-3	ASAWGGGSNTIY
TRBV2	TRBJ1-4	ASSESRAWNEKLF
TRBV6-5	TRBJ2-7	ASSLTGTGVYEQY
TRBV5-1	TRBJ2-3	ASRPDITDTQY
TRBV6-5	TRBJ1-3	ATTPTGGSGNTIY
TRBV30	TRBJ1-5	AWSPTLTRQGRNQPQH
TRBV18	TRBJ2-7	ASSPRADISYEQY
TRBV7-2	TRBJ2-2	ASSHGTSGISGELF
TRBV6-5	TRBJ2-7	ASVQPGQGLHEQY
TRBV12-5	TRBJ1-2	ASGLQLINYGYT
TRBV11-3	TRBJ2-5	ASSRTSGGETQY
TRBV19	TRBJ1-1	ASNKLIPGQGATEAF
TRBV2	TRBJ2-3	ASSSGQRLGDTQY
TRBV5-1	TRBJ2-3	ASRPYQGDADTQY
TRBV30	TRBJ1-5	AWSVAAGPTAPGGFNQPQH
TRBV18	TRBJ2-1	ASSRTGDNEQF
TRBV6-2/TRBV6-3	TRBJ1-1	ASSYSGGGPTEAF
TRBV5-1	TRBJ2-1	ASSLTGTSGNNEQF
TRBV9	TRBJ1-2	ASSVDQGSGGYT
TRBV2	TRBJ2-4	ASSEGQANIQY